The T cell receptor (delta chain) described here comes from a study of Vδ1+ human thymocytes. CDR1 and CDR2 (germline): TSWWSYY, QGS. The CDR3 spans 20 residues. The ends lost 5 bases at V and 7 bases at J; junction bases unmatched: 25. The study, taken as a whole, reports: Despite high sort purity, about 20% of thymic T cell receptor delta sequences were Vdelta2. TRD repertoires were essentially private, unlike widely shared TRG clonotypes. In the thymus, TRG and TRD repertoires looked highly polyclonal with Gaussian CDR3 lengths.

RNA was extracted from the cells and then reverse transcribed. The CDR3 regions were amplified by multiplex PCR from V-gene primers to a constant-region primer. TCRdb re-called the multiplex PCR reads through CATT. The sample records over 65,000 delta-chain clones, approximately 34% being singletons. Thymocytes were sorted as CD3+ TCRVdelta1+ TCRVdelta2- after alphabeta T cell depletion. Vdelta1+ thymocyte sorts reached between roughly 96% and 99.6% purity. With respect to this clone: What it binds is not known.

The sample was Vdelta1+ gamma-delta thymocytes from the thymus. Subset noted: FACS-sorted CD3+ TCRalphabeta- TCRVdelta1+ TCRVdelta2- thymocytes. The chain carries TRDV1 and TRDJ1; 10 positions agree with TRDD3. This TCR was recovered from a boy less than two years old who had congenital heart surgery. CDR3: CALGPTPGALPRLGDPKLIF. Here the CDR3 DNA reads TGTGCTCTTGGGCCAACCCCCGGGGCCCTTCCTAGACTGGGGGATCCTAAACTCATCTTT.